This entry lists 4 T cell receptor beta chains sequenced from one sample in a study of regulatory T cells in long-lasting Graves disease (dated by TCRdb to about 2021). To prepare the library, multiplex PCR was applied. The run used an Illumina HiSeq 4000. TCR beta libraries were built with iRepertoire HTBI primers and Arm-PCR amplification of CDR3 regions. In-frame beta chains were kept once TCRdb had trimmed the public reads at Q25 with fastp and called clones with MiXCR. Every distinct CDR3 protein forms one entry, paired with its most common genes and DNA. The sample records 440,000 or so distinct CDR3 sequences, around 17% of which are singletons. The ten most abundant clones make up over 8.5% of the sample. The time point label, as the study defines it: newly diagnosed GD, antithyroid drugs for less than 3 months. For both TCR sequencing and RNA sequencing, RNA was extracted from PBMCs using TRIzol.

These sequences were also reported in another study, on T cells in Graves' hyperthyroidism and ophthalmopathy.

Sequenced material: peripheral blood mononuclear cells (PBMCs), taken at new diagnosis, from a patient treated with antithyroid drugs. Source of these receptors: a woman aged 25 to 39 with Graves disease. Donor details come from another sample of the same person, matched by shared clones.

As for this clonotype: A much larger clone is a single base away; this may be a read error. Lacking the conserved final phenylalanine or tryptophan, this CDR3 likely reflects a read error. For the CDR3, the DNA is TGTGCCAGCAGTGAAACGGGGCGTACCTACGAGCAGTACCTC. This codes for CASSETGRTYEQYL. The chain recombines TRBV6-1 with TRBJ2-7, with D possibly called TRBD1 or TRBD2 (5 bases each). Trimming cost V 2 bases and J 2 bases, with 10 bases left between them. CDR1 and CDR2 (germline): MNHNS, SASEGT. The CDR3 is made up of 14 amino acids.

The genes are TRBV4-1 and TRBJ2-3, with D possibly matching TRBD2 (6 bases). This CDR3 has 15 residues. V was pared by 1 base and J by 5 bases, with 13 bases between. The germline gives CDR1 MGHRA, CDR2 YSYEKL. CDR3 sequence: CASSQAPPGGDTQYF. The CDR3 DNA reads TGCGCCAGCAGCCAAGCCCCCCCCGGGGGAGATACGCAGTATTTT.

In its sample, this clonotype was seen many times. The genes are TRBV29-1 and TRBJ2-5, with D perhaps matching TRBD1 or TRBD2 (5 bases each). Germline V lookup: CDR1 SQVTM, CDR2 ANQGSEA. Trimming left V 6 bases short and J 2 bases short, with 13 bases between. CDR3 length equals 13 residues. The CDR3 nucleotides are TGCAGCGTCGTTGGGACCTTACAAGAGACCCAGTACTTC. The encoded protein is CSVVGTLQETQYF.

This clonotype was seen only once. A much larger clone lies one base from this, so it may be a read error. The chain uses TRBV20-1 and TRBJ2-1; TRBD2 aligns across 9 bases. V trimming: 7 bases; J trimming: 7 bases; junction bases outside the gene matches: 8. The CDR3 covers 13 residues. The V gene's germline CDR1 is DFQATT and CDR2 SNEGSKA (reference sequence). The CDR3 loop is CSVGLAGLNEQFF. In nucleotides, the CDR3 is TGCAGTGTCGGGCTAGCGGGATTAAATGAGCAGTTCTTC.